The 13 T cell receptor beta chains in this list originate from one sample, sequenced in a study of cytomegalovirus exposure and HLA in healthy donors. This PCR relied on a set of 60 Vbeta primers and 13 Jbeta primers. Clones were read by immunoSEQ multiplex PCR, and TCRdb kept only the in-frame ones, dropping some. The sample carries around 61,000 clones, roughly 80% recorded once. Material: PBMCs. Receptors were obtained from a man between 35 and 55 years old in good health and CMV-seronegative.

This clone has a single count. The CDR3 DNA sequence: TGTGCCAGCAGTTTACAGGGGGCCCTCAATCAGCCCCAGCATTTT. Amino acids: CASSLQGALNQPQHF. V and J are TRBV28 and TRBJ1-5; 8 bases fit TRBD1. The germline V gene has CDR1 MDHEN and CDR2 SYDVKM. V lost 2 bases, J lost 3 bases, and 3 bases stayed unmatched. The CDR3 length is 15 residues.

This clone was recorded once. The rearrangement links TRBV5-1 to TRBJ2-4; 9 nucleotides agree with TRBD1. Germline V lookup: CDR1 SGHRS, CDR2 YFSETQ. The CDR3 length is 16 residues. Trimming cost V 4 bases and J 5 bases; bases outside gene matches: 10. CDR3 loop: CASSLRGTGIENIQYF. CDR3 nucleotide sequence: TGCGCCAGCAGCCTGCGCGGGACAGGGATCGAAAACATTCAGTACTTC.

This clone was picked up one time. Other DNA sequences in this sample translate to the same CDR3. The chain employs TRBV30 and TRBJ1-4; no clear D gene. The germline CDR1 and CDR2 sequences are GTSNPN and SVGIG (reference sequence). V shed 6 bases and J shed 2 bases, with 16 bases lying between them. The length of the CDR3 is 15 residues. The CDR3 sequence is CACTTKASTNEKLFF. The CDR3 nucleotides are TGTGCCTGCACAACTAAAGCATCCACTAATGAAAAACTGTTTTTT.

The chain couples TRBV19 to TRBJ1-4, with D hard to call. The CDR3 totals 16 residues. Deletions cut 3 bases from V and 4 bases from J, with 15 bases between. Germline values: CDR1 LNHDA, CDR2 SQIVND (reference sequence). This CDR3 reads CASSIRDSAFNEKLFF. In nucleotides, the CDR3 is TGTGCCAGTAGTATTCGAGACTCAGCGTTTAATGAAAAACTGTTTTTT.

The chain links TRBV10-2 to TRBJ2-5; TRBD2 matches at 7 bases. The V gene end was trimmed by 6 bases and the J gene end by 1 base; junction bases not matched to a gene: 5. The germline V gene encodes CDR1 WSHSY and CDR2 SAAADI. The CDR3 spans 14 residues. As DNA, the CDR3 is TGCGCCAGCAGGGGAGGGAGAGGCCAAGAGACCCAGTACTTC. Amino acid sequence: CASRGGRGQETQYF.

This chain uses TRBV29-1 with TRBJ1-1, with D possibly being TRBD1 (5 bases). CDR1 SQVTM and CDR2 ANQGSEA come from the germline V gene. V lost 8 bases, J lost 3 bases, and 10 bases lay in between. The CDR3 has 11 residues. The CDR3 DNA sequence: TGCAGCACGGGGGAGGACACTGAAGCTTTCTTT. Residues: CSTGEDTEAFF.

J is TRBJ2-3 and V is TRBV5-4; perhaps TRBD1 as D (6 bases). Germline V CDR1 and CDR2: SGHNT, YYREEE (reference sequence). V shed 2 bases and J shed 6 bases, with 22 bases lying between them. The CDR3 contains 17 residues. The CDR3 region is CASSFLPGQKVGDTQYF. The DNA for the CDR3 is TGTGCCAGCAGCTTCTTACCGGGACAAAAGGTGGGGGATACGCAGTATTTT.

The genes are TRBV5-4 and TRBJ2-7, with D perhaps TRBD1 (6 bases). Per germline, CDR1 SGHNT and CDR2 YYREEE (reference sequence). This CDR3 has 14 residues. V lost 4 bases and J lost 3, with 14 bases in between. CDR3 coding DNA: TGTGCCAGCAGCCCCCCAGGACAGAACTACGAGCAGTACTTC. Its translation is CASSPPGQNYEQYF.

The V gene is TRBV7-3, the J gene TRBJ2-5, with D perhaps matching TRBD2 (6 bases). The CDR3 runs to 15 residues. With 5 bases removed from V and 3 bases from J, the gap between germline ends came to 16 bases. Germline lookup yields CDR1 SGHTA and CDR2 FQGTGA. DNA for the CDR3: TGTGCCAGCAGCCTGGGGCGGGGACGCGAAGAGACCCAGTACTTC. This encodes CASSLGRGREETQYF.

The chain combines TRBV30 with TRBJ1-5; 8 positions match TRBD1. The J segment lost 5 bases and the V segment lost 0 bases, leaving 3 bases of the junction unmatched. Germline assignment: CDR1 GTSNPN and CDR2 SVGIG (reference sequence). The CDR3 loop spans 14 amino acids. CDR3 nucleotide sequence: TGTGCCTGGAGTGTACAGGGGGGCCATCAGCCCCAGCATTTT. This encodes CAWSVQGGHQPQHF.

The V gene is TRBV5-1, the J gene TRBJ2-7, with D unresolved. The CDR3 runs 14 residues. The germline V gene encodes CDR1 SGHRS and CDR2 YFSETQ. V was pared by 0 bases and J by 2 bases, with 9 bases between. CDR3: CASSLGLAPYEQYF. The CDR3 coding sequence is TGCGCCAGCAGCTTGGGCTTGGCCCCCTACGAGCAGTACTTC.

The V call is TRBV2, the J call TRBJ2-7; weak D call: TRBD2 (5 bases). V gave up 3 bases and J gave up 12 bases, with 27 bases separating them. The CDR3 is 16 residues long. CDR1 SNHLY and CDR2 FYNNEI come from the germline V gene. CDR3 nucleotides: TGTGCCAGCAGTGATCTGGGGAACTTTCTAGCCTACGAGGGGTACTTC. Its translation: CASSDLGNFLAYEGYF.

The genes are TRBV20-1 and TRBJ1-1; no clear D gene. There are 11 residues in the CDR3. Between the trimmed V and J ends, which lost 0 bases and 7 bases, there was a span of 6 bases. The germline V gene has CDR1 DFQATT and CDR2 SNEGSKA (reference sequence). CDR3 in amino acids: CSARDRNEAFF. DNA for the CDR3: TGCAGTGCTAGAGATCGTAATGAAGCTTTCTTT.